These T cell receptor beta chains were read from a single sample in a study of T cell responses to AZD1222 COVID-19 vaccine. Method: immunoSEQ multiplex PCR; TCRdb's copy keeps in-frame clones and lacks some. Of 150,000 or so clones listed, around 88% are singletons. Sequencing was performed on peripheral blood, taken on day 0 of MenACWY control vaccination. These receptors were taken from an adult in good health. The CDR3 runs from the conserved cysteine through the conserved F or W.

>TRBJ2-1|TRBV18
CASSPKGSSYNEQFF
>TRBJ1-6|TRBV19
CASSIAGAGNSPLHF
>TRBJ1-4|TRBV5-4
CASSFYGVNEKLFF
>TRBJ2-5|TRBV3-1/TRBV3-2
CASSQFWASLGQTQYF
>TRBJ1-1|TRBV19
CASSRASSIEAFF
>TRBJ2-1|TRBV11-3
CASSRESVSNEQFF
>TRBJ1-1|TRBV30
CAWDTGGRVAFF
>TRBJ1-4|TRBV2
CASSEGTGRGEKLFF
>TRBJ1-1|TRBV6-5
CASSPPGQRAEAFF
>TRBJ1-4|TRBV6-5
CASSYRQGDEKLFF
>TRBJ1-1|TRBV19
CASSMGQFEAFF
>TRBJ2-7|TRBV19
CASSWGQGNEQYF
>TRBJ2-5|TRBV7-6
CASSLGRQRTGETQYF
>TRBJ2-2|TRBV4-1
CASSHPAAGGRIGELFF
>TRBJ1-1|TRBV6-2/TRBV6-3
CASSYSINSEAFF
>TRBJ2-7|TRBV6-2/TRBV6-3
CASSRSGQTYEQYF
>TRBJ1-3|TRBV18
CASSPSPGPGNTIYF
>TRBJ2-1|TRBV21-1
CASSKVPGLAGENYNEQFF
>TRBJ1-2|TRBV4-2
CASSQEAGTGALLYGYTF
>TRBJ1-1|TRBV5-4
CASSLGAGTEAFF
>TRBJ2-7|TRBV6-5
CASSYLGPSYEQYF
>TRBJ2-2|TRBV3-1/TRBV3-2
CASSPRWGVTGELFF
>TRBJ2-1|TRBV9
CASSVAGGVNEQFF